This T cell receptor (beta chain) was profiled in a study of monozygotic twins with inflammatory bowel disease (dated by TCRdb to about 2019). About the full investigation: A total of some 30 monozygotic twin pairs were included in the full study, comprising nine German pairs (four IBD-concordant, five IBD-discordant) and 19 IBD-discordant Danish pairs. Each individual had, on average, about 151 000 unique TCRalpha sequences and 181 000 unique TCRbeta sequences available for analysis. The search for disease-associated traits relied mainly on comparing IBD patients with their genetically identical healthy co-twins within discordant pairs. General findings and caveats noted by the study authors: Because patients were on differing immunosuppressive treatments, the repertoires may have picked up extra background noise and inter-individual variability. IBD patients shared fewer clonotypes with other individuals than healthy twins did, most markedly in patients showing signs of disease activity. No single strong signal or clonotype linked to IBD turned up in the results, so the idea that one exists was not supported. IBD patients had lower TCRbeta repertoire diversity, measured by the inverse Simpson index, than their healthy co-twins. The analysis was unable to tell apart different T cell subtypes. No difference in repertoire similarity was observed between concordant and discordant twins, possibly owing to limited statistical power.

An approximately 2.5 ml peripheral blood sample was drawn into PAXgene tubes per donor and stored at -80°C. Total RNA was isolated from whole blood with the PAXgene blood miRNA kit on an automated QIAcube, without T cell sorting. Deep TCRalpha and TCRbeta repertoire profiling with unique molecular barcoding was performed on peripheral blood of monozygotic twin pairs concordant or discordant for inflammatory bowel disease. For every twin pair, smoking habits were documented, and each individual was categorised as a current, former or never smoker. CDR1 is given as SGHRS and CDR2 as YFSETQ, both from the germline V gene. Including cysteine and phenylalanine, the CDR3 has 15 amino acids. The DNA sequence is not available. Details on this clonotype: Which antigen it targets is not known.

The library was produced with 5' RACE. Each TCR library was prepared from 3,000 to 4,500 ng of total RNA. cDNA was synthesized with SMARTScribe reverse transcriptase in eight separate reactions per sample. During cDNA synthesis, unique molecular identifiers containing a 6-nucleotide sample barcode were introduced by template switching. TCRalpha and TCRbeta cDNA was amplified in two nested PCRs of roughly 16 and 10 cycles, and bead purification was carried out after each PCR. Before amplification, the cDNA was treated with uracil DNA-glycosylase and purified using the QIAquick PCR purification kit. The second PCR was the step at which Illumina TruSeq-compatible adapters and sample-specific barcodes were added. Library quality and concentration were checked on TapeStation and Qubit, and libraries were pooled at 4.5 to 5.5 ng each. Sequencing of pooled libraries was carried out on an Illumina HiSeq2500 single-index Rapid Run using 2 x 100 bp reads and custom sequencing primers. As for how the authors treated the data: UMI-based consensus assembly with MiGEC version 1.2.6 was used to correct PCR and sequencing errors. MiXCR version 2.1.1 was used to carry out V(D)J alignment, clonotype assembly and CDR3 extraction. Gene usage, clonotype sharing and MAIT/NKT TCR abundance were normalised by analysing the top 1000, 10 000 and 20 000 clonotypes per sample. Diversity was computed as the inverse Simpson index with the vegan R package after downsampling to 27 000 UMIs. Paired Mann-Whitney U tests were applied to discordant twin pairs, with Benjamini-Hochberg correction for multiple testing. Each CDR3 protein sequence appears as one entry after TCRdb reprocessed the reads, and no DNA is included. These V and J calls derive from TCRdb rather than the authors' analysis. The table held for this sample gives a few hundred thousand distinct CDR3 sequences. The top ten clonotypes cover approximately 2.8% of the sample.

The chain joins TRBV5-1 to TRBJ2-1. This TCR came from a human donor with ulcerative colitis or Crohn's disease, or a healthy co-twin of an affected twin (not recorded which). What was sequenced was blood. CDR3 loop: CASSLVAVDYNEQFF.